This T cell receptor (beta chain) was captured by sequencing in a study of metastatic and nonmetastatic thyroid tumors. From the PCR reads, TCRdb re-called clones with MiXCR. The data show some 3,100 clones, more than 25% seen once. CDR3 length equals 16 residues. Looked up from germline, CDR1 is SGDLS and CDR2 is YYNGEE. The J segment lost 3 bases and the V segment lost 1 base, leaving 3 bases of the junction unmatched. Every patient underwent thyroid surgery untreated. Sample: tumor tissue. The rearrangement joins TRBV9 to TRBJ2-3, with TRBD1 matching over 12 bases. This clonotype originated in a female donor with papillary thyroid cancer or a benign thyroid nodule (not recorded which). Some clones in this sample may be carry-over from other donors' samples. CDR3 region: CASSVPGQGATDTQYF. In DNA form, the CDR3 reads TGTGCCAGCAGCGTACCGGGACAGGGGGCGACAGATACGCAGTATTTT.